The TCR beta chain under discussion was sequenced for a study of control samples from healthy donors and cancer patients. Here immunoSEQ multiplex PCR was the method, and the copy in TCRdb shows in-frame clones only, minus some. The table records some 150,000 clones, 90% to 95% of them present only once. Per germline, CDR1 MGHRA and CDR2 YSYEKL. The CDR3 runs to 21 residues. The ends lost 0 bases at V and 1 base at J; junction bases unmatched: 18. This clonotype was obtained from a woman aged 55-70 years in good health. The chain employs TRBV4-1 and TRBJ2-5; 9 positions match TRBD2. The sample was blood. The DNA for the CDR3 is TGCGCCAGCAGCCAAGAAGAGGGCCAGGTAGCGGGGGCCGGCCCCCAAGAGACCCAGTACTTC. This gives the protein CASSQEEGQVAGAGPQETQYF.